A single TCR beta chain is shown here with its context. Its antigen is not known. Naive CD4 T cells, CD45RO-negative and CD62L-positive, were flow-sorted from PBMCs. Sequencing used immunoSEQ multiplex PCR; TCRdb keeps in-frame clones, though not all of them. This table has about 83,000 clones, about 90% appearing once. The sample originates from a study of human versus mouse CDR3 diversity and MHC coevolution. Overall study results and limits: Human CDR3s averaged more deletions and insertions than mouse CDR3s. Clonal inequality was lowest in most of the three human donors. iCHAO1 estimated the human TCR beta repertoire at about 1.6 million clonotypes.

The specimen sequenced was naive CD4+ T cells from blood. Described subset: CD45RO-negative CD62L-positive naive CD4 T cells. This TCR was recovered from a person aged 30 to 69 in good health.

The CDR3 DNA reads as TGTGCCAGCAGCTTAGCAGGAGTCGGATTGGAGCAGTACTTC. It yields the protein CASSLAGVGLEQYF. This sequence joins TRBV7-2 and TRBJ2-7; D remains ambiguous. Germline loops: CDR1 SGHTA, CDR2 FQGNSA. The ends were cut back, 0 bases at V and 7 bases at J, with 13 bases in the middle. CDR3 length: 14 amino acids.